Reported below is one T cell receptor beta chain. The antigen remains undetermined. TCRdb re-analysed the reads in MiXCR, keeping a single row per CDR3 protein. The repertoire has some 920,000 distinct CDR3 sequences, around 32% of them found once; the top ten carry over 10%. This sample was included in a study of T cell repertoires in cytomegalovirus infection. Turning to the study itself: Public signatures in TCR beta pointed to CMV infection and matching HLA type.

This specimen consisted of cultured CD8+ T cells from PBMCs, obtained from culture after CMV antigen stimulation. This TCR was sampled from a human donor in good health (CMV status not recorded). Some clones in this sample may be carry-over from other donors' samples.

The CDR3 loop reads CASSQRTGTPHEQYF. The CDR3 coding sequence is TGCGCCAGCAGCCAGAGGACAGGAACCCCCCACGAGCAGTACTTC. The gene calls are TRBV4-1 and TRBJ2-7; 7 bases map to TRBD1. J lost 5 bases, V lost 3 bases, and 10 bases had no gene match. The CDR3 covers 15 residues. Germline V gives CDR1 MGHRA, CDR2 YSYEKL.